This T cell receptor beta chain originates from a study of control samples from healthy donors and cancer patients. This CDR3 contains 15 residues. With V trimmed by 7 bases and J by 3 bases, 11 bases remained unmatched. CDR1 is MNHEY, CDR2 SVGAGI, per germline. The assay was immunoSEQ multiplex PCR, and TCRdb's table has in-frame clones only and misses some. The sample has roughly 88,000 clones, roughly 92% seen once; the top ten hold 0.92%. The sample was blood. The chain couples TRBV6-5 to TRBJ1-2; the match to TRBD1 covers 7 bases. This TCR derives from a woman aged 25 to 39 in good health. CDR3 region: CASTPHGQDYYGYTF. For the CDR3, the DNA is TGTGCCAGCACCCCCCACGGACAGGACTACTATGGCTACACCTTC.